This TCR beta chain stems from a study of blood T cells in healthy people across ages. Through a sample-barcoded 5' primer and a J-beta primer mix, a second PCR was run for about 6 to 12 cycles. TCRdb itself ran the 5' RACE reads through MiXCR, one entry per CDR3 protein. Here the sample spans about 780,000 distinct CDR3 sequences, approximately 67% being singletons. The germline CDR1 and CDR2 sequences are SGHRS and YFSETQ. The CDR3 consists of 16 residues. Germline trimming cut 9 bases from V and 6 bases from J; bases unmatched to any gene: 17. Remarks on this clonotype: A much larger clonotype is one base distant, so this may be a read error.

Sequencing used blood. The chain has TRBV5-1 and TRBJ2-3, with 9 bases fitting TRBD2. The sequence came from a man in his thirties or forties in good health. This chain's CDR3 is CANAPLGRGGRDTQYF. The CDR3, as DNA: TGCGCCAACGCCCCCCTCGGGCGGGGGGGCCGCGATACGCAGTATTTT.